The next 8 T cell receptor beta chains were all read from a single sample in a study of blood T cell repertoires in COVID-19. The table came from immunoSEQ multiplex PCR; TCRdb's copy has only in-frame clones and leaves some out. The data contain some 260,000 clones, approximately 86% of them singletons. Sample: peripheral blood. All receptors come from a woman aged 25 to 45 with acute or convalescent COVID-19.

Notes on this clone: Other DNA sequences in this specimen translate into the identical CDR3. V usage is TRBV7-2 and J usage is TRBJ2-3; the match to TRBD2 covers 15 bases. The germline V gene has CDR1 SGHTA and CDR2 FQGNSA. V lost 0 bases and J lost 4; bases outside the gene matches: 5. This CDR3 comprises 18 residues. The CDR3 loop reads CASSLAKGLAGGADTQYF. The CDR3 nucleotides are TGTGCCAGCAGCTTAGCGAAGGGACTAGCGGGAGGTGCAGATACGCAGTATTTT.

The V and J genes are TRBV5-5 and TRBJ2-7; 11 bases align to TRBD1. CDR1 SGHKS and CDR2 YYEKEE come from the germline V gene (reference sequence). The J segment lost 1 base and the V segment lost 4 bases, leaving 7 bases of the junction unmatched. This CDR3 contains 16 residues. CDR3: CASSPGTGGISYEQYF. The CDR3 coding sequence is TGTGCCAGCAGCCCAGGGACAGGGGGAATTTCCTACGAGCAGTACTTC.

The chain is built from TRBV3-1 (or the pseudogene TRBV3-2) and TRBJ1-5, with TRBD1 as a possible D gene (5 bases). Trimming removed 1 base from V and 9 bases from J, with 13 bases in between. CDR3 length equals 14 residues. Germline V lookup: CDR1 LGHDT, CDR2 YNNKEL (reference sequence). This chain's CDR3 is CASSQVSGQSPQHF. The CDR3 DNA follows: TGTGCCAGCAGCCAAGTGTCAGGGCAATCGCCCCAGCATTTT.

The V and J genes are TRBV27 and TRBJ1-3; D is unresolved. CDR3 length equals 14 residues. V shed 6 bases and J shed 0 bases, with 9 bases lying between them. Germline V gene sequence: CDR1 MNHEY, CDR2 SMNVEV (reference sequence). CDR3 coding DNA: TGTGCCAGCAGCCCAGGATCCTCTGGAAACACCATATATTTT. Protein sequence: CASSPGSSGNTIYF.

As for this clone: At the DNA level, this CDR3 is encoded by other sequences in the same sample as well. The chain has TRBV7-3 and TRBJ2-1; D perhaps matches TRBD2 (6 bases). CDR1 SGHTA and CDR2 FQGTGA come from the germline V gene. V was shortened by 5 bases and J by 7 bases, with 15 bases between the two germline ends. CDR3 size: 14 residues. CDR3 DNA sequence: TGTGCCAGCAGCGCATGGGGTCGGGGGAATGAGCAGTTCTTC. Its protein is CASSAWGRGNEQFF.

The DNA for the CDR3 is TGTGCCAGCAGCTTAGTGGCTGCAGGGGTGGGGCAGTACTTC. This sequence encodes CASSLVAAGVGQYF. The V and J genes are TRBV7-2 and TRBJ2-7; TRBD1 is a possible D gene (6 bases). The V gene's germline CDR1 is SGHTA and CDR2 FQGNSA. This CDR3 comprises 14 residues. Trimming shortened V by 1 base and J by 9 bases, and 16 bases separated the two germline ends.

The V call is TRBV15, the J call TRBJ1-1; TRBD1 matches 7 bases. This CDR3 comprises 15 residues. In germline, CDR1 is LNHNV, CDR2 YYDKDF (reference sequence). Unmatched junction bases numbered 2, after V lost 0 bases and J lost 1 base. CDR3 residues: CATSRDRGANTEAFF. The CDR3 DNA follows: TGTGCCACCAGCAGAGACAGGGGGGCGAACACTGAAGCTTTCTTT.

The genes are TRBV7-2 and TRBJ1-5, with 11 nucleotides matching TRBD1. The CDR3 is 16 residues long. The V segment lost 5 bases and the J segment 1 base; nucleotides outside the gene matches: 4. Germline loops: CDR1 SGHTA, CDR2 FQGNSA. DNA of the CDR3: TGTGCCAGCAGCCCAGGGACAGGGGGAAGCAATCAGCCCCAGCATTTT. Translation: CASSPGTGGSNQPQHF. Looking up the rest from reference TRBV7-2 and TRBJ1-5 gives the full variable domain: GAGVSQSPSNKVTEKGKDVELRCDPISGHTALYWYRQSLGQGLEFLIYFQGNSAPDKSGLPSDRFSAERTGGSVSTLTIQRTQQEDSAVYLCASSPGTGGSNQPQHFGDGTRLSIL.